Listed below are T cell receptor beta chains from one sample, sequenced in a study of spatial heterogeneity in lung cancer. TCRdb ran MiXCR on the 5' RACE reads and lists one entry per CDR3 protein. Seen here are 39,000 or so distinct CDR3 sequences, approximately 3% observed once, and the top ten hold roughly 40%. This sample comprised normal lung tissue next to the tumor, obtained at surgery. Every receptor here comes from a male donor with early-stage non-small cell lung cancer. The CDR3 runs from the conserved cysteine through the conserved F or W. The order of the fields is clone size, V gene, D gene, CDR3 length, J gene, CDR3 DNA, CDR3 protein. The D gene is left open where the match is weak. Clone sizes are given selectively: once, few, many, or a class where the clone is expanded.

many,TRBV10-3,NA,12,TRBJ2-1,TGTGCCACTAAAGGGACTGACAATGAGCAGTTCTTC,CATKGTDNEQFF
many,TRBV7-8,TRBD1,16,TRBJ1-5,TGTGCCAGCAGCTTAGGGGCAGGGGGTAGCAATCAGCCCCAGCATTTT,CASSLGAGGSNQPQHF
many,TRBV5-1,NA,13,TRBJ1-5,TGCGCCAGCAGCCCGCACGGGGATCAGCCCCAGCATTTT,CASSPHGDQPQHF
many,TRBV11-3,TRBD2,16,TRBJ2-7,TGTGCCAGCAGCCCAACTTCGGGACTAGCGGTGAAAGAGCAGTACTTC,CASSPTSGLAVKEQYF
many,TRBV29-1,NA,12,TRBJ1-2,TGCAGCGTTGACCGAATTAACTATGGCTACACCTTC,CSVDRINYGYTF
few,TRBV7-9,TRBD1,16,TRBJ2-3,TGTGCCAGCAGCTTACGGGACAGGGATGGGACAGATACGCAGTATTTT,CASSLRDRDGTDTQYF
many,TRBV2,NA,13,TRBJ1-5,TGTGCCAGCAGTCTAAGTCAGAGTCAGCCCCAGCATTTT,CASSLSQSQPQHF
NA,TRBV7-6,TRBD2,15,TRBJ2-7,TGTGCCAGCAGCTCGTCTAGCGGGGGGTTGAACGAGCAGTACTTC,CASSSSSGGLNEQYF
many,TRBV4-1,NA,13,TRBJ2-7,TGCGCCAGCAGCCAAGAAGTAGGTTACGAGCAGTACTTC,CASSQEVGYEQYF
many,TRBV5-6,NA,13,TRBJ1-5,TGTGCCAGCAGCCTTGGTAATAATCAGCCCCAGCATTTT,CASSLGNNQPQHF
many,TRBV5-1,NA,15,TRBJ1-4,TGCGCCAGCAGCTGGACAACCGGGGCTAATGAAAAACTGTTTTTT,CASSWTTGANEKLFF
many,TRBV28,NA,15,TRBJ1-1,TGTGCCAGCAGTTCCACCTCCGTCGCGAGGACTGAAGCTTTCTTT,CASSSTSVARTEAFF
many,TRBV7-8,TRBD1,18,TRBJ2-1,TGTGCCAGCAGCTTAGCGTCTCTCTTTAGGGACAGCCCCAATGAGCAGTTCTTC,CASSLASLFRDSPNEQFF
NA,TRBV7-8,NA,11,TRBJ2-7,TGTGCCAGCAGCTGGGACTACGAGCAGTACTTC,CASSWDYEQYF
many,TRBV7-9,NA,13,TRBJ1-5,TGTGCCAGCAGCTCCCTGGACAGTCAGCCCCAGCATTTT,CASSSLDSQPQHF
many,TRBV28,NA,14,TRBJ1-4,TGTGCCAGCAGTCAACAGGCGTATAATGAAAAACTGTTTTTT,CASSQQAYNEKLFF
many,TRBV27,NA,13,TRBJ1-1,TGTGCCAGCAGTCCTATTTCGAACACTGAAGCTTTCTTT,CASSPISNTEAFF
many,TRBV20-1,TRBD1,14,TRBJ1-6,TGCAGTGCCTCTCCGGGACAGGATAATTCACCCCTCCACTTT,CSASPGQDNSPLHF
many,TRBV6-1,NA,15,TRBJ2-7,TGTGCCAGCAGGGTTAGGGGTCTCCACCCCTACGAGCAGTACTTC,CASRVRGLHPYEQYF
many,TRBV6-1,TRBD1,17,TRBJ2-2,TGTGCCAGCAGTGAATTTAGGACAGGGGTGTATTCCGGGGAGCTGTTTTTT,CASSEFRTGVYSGELFF
medium-sized,TRBV6-2/TRBV6-3,NA,15,TRBJ2-2,TGTGCCAGCAGTTACTGGCAGGGGACCACCGGGGAGCTGTTTTTT,CASSYWQGTTGELFF
many,TRBV2,TRBD2,16,TRBJ2-3,TGTGCCAGCAGGGGACTAGCGGGAGTAGGAACAGATACGCAGTATTTT,CASRGLAGVGTDTQYF
many,TRBV12-3/TRBV12-4,NA,14,TRBJ2-2,TGTGCCAGCAGTCGACAGATCGTCACCGGGGAGCTGTTTTTT,CASSRQIVTGELFF
many,TRBV5-1,NA,16,TRBJ2-6,TGCGCCAGCAGCTTGGATCCTAGTTCTGGGGCCAACGTCCTGACTTTC,CASSLDPSSGANVLTF
NA,TRBV21-1,NA,13,TRBJ1-1,TGTGCCGGAGGGCTTGAGGTGGACACTGAAGCTTTCTTT,CAGGLEVDTEAFF
NA,TRBV5-1,TRBD2,17,TRBJ2-5,TGCGCCAGCAGCTCCCGATGGACTAGCGGACTTCAAGAGACCCAGTACTTC,CASSSRWTSGLQETQYF
many,TRBV7-2,NA,11,TRBJ2-7,TGTGCCAGCAGCCCCTCGACCGAGCAGTACTTC,CASSPSTEQYF
many,TRBV20-1,TRBD2,14,TRBJ2-7,TGCAGTGCTAGAGATCCTAGGCTAGCGGTTCAGAAGTACTTC,CSARDPRLAVQKYF
many,TRBV2,TRBD2,14,TRBJ2-7,TGTGCCAGCACCCTAGCGGGCGCCTCCTACGAGCAGTACTTC,CASTLAGASYEQYF
NA,TRBV29-1,NA,12,TRBJ1-1,TGCAGCGTTTTTGGACGGCGAGCAGGAGCTTTCTTT,CSVFGRRAGAFF
many,TRBV11-1,NA,14,TRBJ1-6,TGTGCCAGCAGCTCCAGAACGTATAATTCACCCCTCCACTTT,CASSSRTYNSPLHF
many,TRBV28,NA,15,TRBJ1-5,TGTGCCAGCAGTTTGGCAGGGGACGGCAATCAGCCCCAGCATTTT,CASSLAGDGNQPQHF
many,TRBV12-3/TRBV12-4,NA,13,TRBJ2-1,TGTGCCAGCAAAACTTACACCCACAATGAGCAGTTCTTC,CASKTYTHNEQFF
many,TRBV5-6,TRBD2,15,TRBJ2-2,TGTGCCAGCAGCTTGCAGCGGGAGTTTGTCGGGGAGCTGTTTTTT,CASSLQREFVGELFF
many,TRBV19,TRBD2,13,TRBJ2-7,TGTGCCAGTAGTCATGGGAGGGGCTACGAGCAGTACTTC,CASSHGRGYEQYF
many,TRBV3-1,NA,15,TRBJ2-5,TGTGCCAGCAGCCAAGATAGGAACAGGGTTAAGACCCAGTACTTC,CASSQDRNRVKTQYF
many,TRBV5-5,NA,18,TRBJ1-5,TGTGCCAGCAGCCCACACAAGATGTCCGTCAGGTCGAATCAGCCCCAGCATTTT,CASSPHKMSVRSNQPQHF
many,TRBV6-5,NA,16,TRBJ2-1,TGTGCCAGCAGTTACTCGAGAGGCCTATCCTACAATGAGCAGTTCTTC,CASSYSRGLSYNEQFF
many,TRBV27,NA,12,TRBJ1-1,TGTGCCAGCAGTCCAGGGGCTACTGAAGCTTTCTTT,CASSPGATEAFF
many,TRBV10-3,NA,14,TRBJ2-5,TGTGCCATCAGTGAGCGGATAGATCAAGAGACCCAGTACTTC,CAISERIDQETQYF
many,TRBV2,NA,11,TRBJ2-5,TGTGCCAGCGGGACCCAAGAGACCCAGTACTTC,CASGTQETQYF
many,TRBV20-1,NA,15,TRBJ1-3,TGCAGTGCCTCCCTCCTCCAGGGCTCTGGAAACACCATATATTTT,CSASLLQGSGNTIYF
many,TRBV24-1,NA,12,TRBJ2-1,TGTGCCACCAGTGGCATCAAGGATGAGCAGTTCTTC,CATSGIKDEQFF
many,TRBV10-3,NA,14,TRBJ1-6,TGTGCCACCCTAGGACTACAGGAGGGCTCACCCCTCCACTTT,CATLGLQEGSPLHF
many,TRBV20-1,NA,14,TRBJ1-2,TGCAGTGCTAGAGGGCAGGGGAGGAACTATGGCTACACCTTC,CSARGQGRNYGYTF
NA,TRBV13,NA,19,TRBJ1-2,TGTGCCAGCAGCTCGCCGTTGCGGGACCGAGGAAGTCCTAACTATGGCTACACCTTC,CASSSPLRDRGSPNYGYTF
many,TRBV29-1,TRBD2,14,TRBJ2-3,TGCAGCGTTGCGACTAGCGGGAGCACAGATACGCAGTATTTT,CSVATSGSTDTQYF
many,TRBV7-9,NA,15,TRBJ1-6,TGTGCCAGCAGCCAGGGTGGGGCAGCTAATTCACCCCTCCACTTT,CASSQGGAANSPLHF
many,TRBV3-1,TRBD2,16,TRBJ2-7,TGTGCCAGCAGCCTCGGACTAGCGGGAGTTTCGGGCGAGCAGTACTTC,CASSLGLAGVSGEQYF
medium-sized,TRBV5-1,NA,11,TRBJ2-2,TGCGCCAGCAGCTTGTCGGGGGAGCTGTTTTTT,CASSLSGELFF
large,TRBV27,NA,14,TRBJ2-2,TGTGCCAGCAGTTGGCAGAGGGGCACCGGGGAGCTGTTTTTT,CASSWQRGTGELFF
many,TRBV6-5,TRBD1,14,TRBJ1-5,TGTGCCAGCAGATCTGGACAGGGTGATCAGCCCCAGCATTTT,CASRSGQGDQPQHF
NA,TRBV5-1,TRBD2,16,TRBJ2-4,TGCGCCAGCAGCCCGACGGGGGGGCTGAGTAAAAACATTCAGTACTTC,CASSPTGGLSKNIQYF
many,TRBV29-1,TRBD1,13,TRBJ2-3,TGCAGCGTTCCTGGGACAGGGGCCGATACGCAGTATTTT,CSVPGTGADTQYF
few,TRBV5-1,TRBD1,18,TRBJ2-2,TGCGCCAGCAGCTTGGTAGGACAGGGGGCTAGAGGCACCGGGGAGCTGTTTTTT,CASSLVGQGARGTGELFF
few,TRBV30,NA,11,TRBJ2-1,TGTGCCTGGAGTAATACAAATGAGCAGTTCTTC,CAWSNTNEQFF
many,TRBV28,NA,12,TRBJ1-1,TGTGCCAGCAGCGAACGGTACACTGAAGCTTTCTTT,CASSERYTEAFF
many,TRBV27,TRBD2,19,TRBJ2-3,TGTGCCAGCAGTCCACCGGGTTATCAGCGGGGGGGTACGACAGATACGCAGTATTTT,CASSPPGYQRGGTTDTQYF
many,TRBV14,NA,15,TRBJ2-2,TGTGCCAGCAGCCAATTCAACTTGAACACCGGGGAGCTGTTTTTT,CASSQFNLNTGELFF
many,TRBV9,NA,13,TRBJ2-3,TGTGCCAGCACTCCTGGGGGGACAGATACGCAGTATTTT,CASTPGGTDTQYF